One and the same sample provided the 10 T cell receptor beta chains below, sequenced in a study of chemoradiotherapy in HPV16-positive cancers. Sequenced by immunoSEQ multiplex PCR; TCRdb stores in-frame clones only, minus some. The sample lists some 10,000 clones; 86% were seen once. The sample was blood, taken from a patient who underwent chemoradiotherapy. The receptor source for this set is a human donor with HPV-associated anogenital cancer.

This clone was seen only once. The chain employs TRBV5-1 and TRBJ1-4; weak D call: TRBD1 (6 bases). This CDR3 region has 13 residues. The germline gives CDR1 SGHRS, CDR2 YFSETQ. Trimming took 0 bases from V and 7 from J, leaving 7 bases between them. In nucleotides, the CDR3 is TGCGCCAGCAGCTTGGCAGGGGCTGAAAAACTGTTTTTT. This sequence encodes CASSLAGAEKLFF.

This rearrangement joins TRBV11-2 to TRBJ1-2; D gene ambiguous. Trimming pared 0 bases from V and 4 bases from J, leaving 15 bases between. This CDR3 spans 16 amino acids. Germline CDR1 SGHAT, CDR2 FQNNGV. CDR3 protein: CASSLDLGFLGYGYTF. CDR3 in DNA: TGTGCCAGCAGCTTAGATCTGGGGTTCCTGGGCTATGGCTACACCTTC.

This clone was found a few times. The genes are TRBV4-3 and TRBJ1-2, with D perhaps matching TRBD1 (6 bases). Germline V gene data show CDR1 as LGHNA and CDR2 as YSLEER. V shed 3 bases and J shed 8 bases, with 13 bases lying between them. The length of the CDR3 is 13 residues. The CDR3 loop is CASSQTQGWGYTF. As DNA, the CDR3 is TGCGCCAGCAGCCAGACACAGGGATGGGGCTACACCTTC.

The CDR3 here is CASSLASAEGGYTF. DNA for the CDR3: TGTGCCAGCAGCTTAGCGAGCGCAGAGGGTGGCTACACCTTC. V is TRBV7-9 and J is TRBJ1-2; D gene unclear. Trimming stripped 0 bases from V and 7 bases from J, with 12 bases between. CDR1 SEHNR and CDR2 FQNEAQ come from the germline V gene (reference sequence). The CDR3 spans 14 residues.

The rearrangement links TRBV5-4 to TRBJ2-1; no clear D gene. Germline values: CDR1 SGHNT, CDR2 YYREEE (reference sequence). The CDR3 length is 15 residues. V lost 0 bases and J 7 bases, leaving 14 bases between the germline ends. CDR3 residues: CASSLEDWGKNEQFF. In DNA form, the CDR3 reads TGTGCCAGCAGCTTGGAAGACTGGGGTAAGAATGAGCAGTTCTTC.

The chain is built from TRBV6-1 and TRBJ1-3, with TRBD1 identical over 7 bases. CDR3 length equals 14 residues. After removal of 4 bases from V and 2 bases from J, the junction contained 2 bases not matched to a gene. From germline, CDR1 is MNHNS and CDR2 SASEGT. The CDR3 is CASSARGAGNTIYF. CDR3 in DNA: TGTGCCAGCAGTGCCAGGGGGGCTGGAAACACCATATATTTT.

This clone was found a few times. The CDR3 nucleotides read TGTGCCAGCAGTTACGTCCTATCCACTGAAGCTTTCTTT. Translation gives CASSYVLSTEAFF. This sequence joins TRBV6-5 and TRBJ1-1; D gene unclear. The CDR3 totals 13 residues. Trimming cost V 2 bases and J 4 bases, with 8 bases left between them. Germline assignment: CDR1 MNHEY and CDR2 SVGAGI.

This sequence joins TRBV5-8 and TRBJ1-3; TRBD1 agrees at 8 bases. The germline gives CDR1 SGHTS, CDR2 YDEGEE. Trimming at V came to 6 bases and at J to 4 bases, leaving 12 bases not matched to a gene. This CDR3 has 16 residues. The CDR3, as DNA: TGTGCCAGCAACCAACCCCAGGGGGCAGCGGGAAACACCATATATTTT. Translating gives CASNQPQGAAGNTIYF. The full variable domain, its missing parts supplied by reference TRBV5-8 and TRBJ1-3, is EAGVTQSPTHLIKTRGQQATLRCSPISGHTSVYWYQQALGLGLQFLLWYDEGEERNRGNFPPRFSGRQFPNYSSELNVNALELEDSALYLCASNQPQGAAGNTIYFGEGSWLTVV.

V is TRBV2 and J is TRBJ2-7; D unresolved. The CDR3 totals 15 residues. V dropped 3 bases and J dropped 6 bases, with 18 bases sitting between them. In germline, CDR1 is SNHLY, CDR2 FYNNEI. The CDR3 sequence: CASSDHGPLSSEQYF. In nucleotides, the CDR3 is TGTGCCAGCAGTGATCACGGACCTCTTTCTAGCGAGCAGTACTTC. Filled out from reference TRBV2 and TRBJ2-7, the complete variable domain reads EPEVTQTPSHQVTQMGQEVILRCVPISNHLYFYWYRQILGQKVEFLVSFYNNEISEKSEIFDDQFSVERPDGSNFTLKIRSTKLEDSAMYFCASSDHGPLSSEQYFGPGTRLTVT.

The chain joins TRBV10-3 to TRBJ1-2; TRBD1 matches at 7 bases. Per the germline V gene, CDR1 is ENHRY and CDR2 is SYGVKD. Germline trimming cut 6 bases from V and 0 bases from J; bases unmatched to any gene: 4. This CDR3 is 14 amino acids long. The CDR3 region has the DNA TGTGCCATCAGAGGGGGCAGAACTAACTATGGCTACACCTTC. This encodes CAIRGGRTNYGYTF.